The source of this T cell receptor beta chain is a study of blood T cell repertoires in COVID-19. Study information: COVID-19 samples, acute and convalescent, were from the United States, Italy and Spain.

The CDR3 is 15 residues long. CDR1 is MNHEY, CDR2 SVGAGI, per germline. Trimming stripped 5 bases from V and 7 bases from J, with 20 bases between. TCRdb keeps only in-frame clones here, not all; method: immunoSEQ multiplex PCR. The table has a few hundred thousand clones, 80% to 90% seen once. The TCR originated in a man aged 45-65 years with active or convalescent COVID-19. Source material: peripheral blood. The V call is TRBV6-5, the J call TRBJ1-2; D ambiguous. CDR3 DNA sequence: TGTGCCAGCAGTCGAAGACGCGCAACCCCGGGTGGCTACACCTTC. It encodes CASSRRRATPGGYTF.